What follows is one TCR beta chain and its context. Its target is unknown. Amplification targeted TCR beta CDR3 regions from RNA transcripts. The HTBI set primed first-round TCR CDR3 RT-PCR. One entry per CDR3 protein results from TCRdb running MiXCR on the multiplex PCR reads. The sample lists hundreds of thousands of distinct CDR3 sequences, 20% occurring once. The data are from a study of T cells in Graves' hyperthyroidism and ophthalmopathy. Overall study context: The initial diagnosis was the point when peripheral blood was collected, ahead of any treatment. Study-wide results and limits: Blood held most thyroid clonotypes expanded above 0.001 frequency.

The CDR3 sequence is 14 residues long. Trimming removed 2 bases from V and 8 bases from J, with 12 bases in between. The diagnostic basis comprised clinical symptoms, serum thyroxine and TRAb, thyroid ultrasound and orbital computed tomography. This sample holds PBMCs from less than 11 ml fresh peripheral blood. This TCR derives from a man between 35 and 55 years old with Graves' ophthalmopathy. This chain joins TRBV12-3 or TRBV12-4 and TRBJ1-4, with D uncertain. Sequencing used blood. The CDR3 nucleotides read TGTGCCAGCAGTTTATTTGGCAGGTCGGAAAAACTGTTTTTT. Protein sequence: CASSLFGRSEKLFF.